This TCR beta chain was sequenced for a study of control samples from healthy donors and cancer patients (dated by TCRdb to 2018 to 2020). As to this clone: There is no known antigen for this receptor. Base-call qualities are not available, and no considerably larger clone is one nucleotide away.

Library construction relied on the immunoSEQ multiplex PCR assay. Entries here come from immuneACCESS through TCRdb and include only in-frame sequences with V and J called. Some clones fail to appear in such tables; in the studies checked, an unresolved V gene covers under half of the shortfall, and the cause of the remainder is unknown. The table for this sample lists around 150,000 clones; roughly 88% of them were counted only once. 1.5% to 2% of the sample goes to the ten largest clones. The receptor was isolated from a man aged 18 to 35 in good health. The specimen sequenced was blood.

CDR3 loop: CASSQGAGYGYTF. The DNA is as follows: TGTGCCAGCAGCCAGGGGGCCGGCTATGGCTACACCTTC. This receptor chain uses TRBV4-2 and TRBJ1-2; the D region possibly corresponds to TRBD1 (6 bases align). From its cysteine to its phenylalanine, the CDR3 spans 13 amino acids. The read is trimmed to its CDR3 DNA, 39 bases read in frame from base 1. From the germline V gene, CDR1 is LGHNA and CDR2 is YNFKEQ. Trimming removed 3 bases from V and 4 bases from J, leaving 9 bases between the germline ends.